Shown below are 8 T cell receptor beta chains from a single sample sequenced in a study of shared clonotypes between healthy human individuals (dated by TCRdb to 2018 to 2020). CD8 naive samples consisted of CD45RO-negative cells that were positively selected for CCR7, yielding a CD45RA+CCR7+ population without TemRA cells. The method behind the library was the immunoSEQ multiplex PCR assay. TCRdb obtained this table from immuneACCESS and retained in-frame rearrangements with V and J assigned. These tables miss some clones; where compared with another copy, unresolved V genes account for less than half of the shortfall, and the remainder is unexplained. The sample table shows just over 2,000,000 clones, and roughly 94% are seen once. The top ten constitute about 1.1% of the sample. Sequenced: naive CD8+ T cells sorted from blood. The cell subset or site label here, explained by the study, means: CD45RA+CCR7+. Source of these receptors: a man between 18 and 35 years old in good health.

J is TRBJ1-1 and V is TRBV7-6; D is uncertain. V gave up 6 bases and J gave up 1 base, with 15 bases separating them. Germline V lookup: CDR1 SGHVS, CDR2 FNYEAQ. There are 15 residues in the CDR3. CDR3 sequence: CASRASPGTNTEAFF. CDR3 nucleotide sequence: TGTGCCAGCAGAGCCTCCCCAGGAACGAACACTGAAGCTTTCTTT.

This chain links TRBV6-1 with TRBJ2-2; 7 bases are shared with TRBD2. V gave up 3 bases and J gave up 3 bases; unmatched junction bases: 7. The CDR3 spans 16 residues. CDR1 and CDR2 from the germline V gene are MNHNS and SASEGT. The chain's CDR3 is CASSDVGGRDTGELFF. In nucleotides, the CDR3 is TGTGCCAGCAGTGATGTTGGCGGGAGAGACACCGGGGAGCTGTTTTTT.

This chain links TRBV10-2 with TRBJ2-7, with 7 bases lining up with TRBD2. Unmatched junction bases numbered 6, after V lost 1 base and J lost 6 bases. This CDR3 contains 14 residues. Per germline, CDR1 WSHSY and CDR2 SAAADI. The CDR3 loop reads CASSEWRESGEQYF. The CDR3 coding sequence is TGCGCCAGCAGTGAGTGGCGGGAGTCCGGCGAGCAGTACTTC.

Details on this clone: The same CDR3 also results from other DNA sequences found in this sample. The rearrangement joins TRBV6-5 to TRBJ2-7, with 13 nucleotides matching TRBD2. The V gene end was trimmed by 2 bases and the J gene end by 4 bases; junction bases not matched to a gene: 2. The CDR3 is made up of 15 amino acids. CDR1 is MNHEY, CDR2 SVGAGI, per germline. CDR3 protein: CASSYGLAGDYEQYF. The DNA of the CDR3 is TGTGCCAGCAGTTACGGACTAGCGGGAGATTACGAGCAGTACTTC.

The genes are TRBV13 and TRBJ2-1; D is uncertain. With 1 base removed from V and 1 base from J, the gap between germline ends came to 8 bases. From germline, CDR1 is PRHDT and CDR2 FYEKMQ (reference sequence). The CDR3 runs to 15 residues. CDR3 sequence: CASSLVRRSYNEQFF. The CDR3 nucleotides are TGTGCCAGCAGCTTAGTGAGACGGTCCTACAATGAGCAGTTCTTC.

The V and J genes are TRBV7-9 and TRBJ2-3; D is perhaps TRBD2 (5 bases). The CDR3 is made up of 16 amino acids. Germline lookup yields CDR1 SEHNR and CDR2 FQNEAQ (reference sequence). V shed 4 bases and J shed 1 base, with 15 bases lying between them. In DNA, the CDR3 is TGTGCCAGCAGCTGGGAGATGCGGGTGGGCACAGATACGCAGTATTTT. Translation: CASSWEMRVGTDTQYF.

The chain's CDR3 is CASSMALVAYNEQFF. The DNA of the CDR3 is TGTGCCAGTAGTATGGCGCTAGTCGCCTACAATGAGCAGTTCTTC. This chain links TRBV19 with TRBJ2-1; no firm D call. V was cut by 3 bases and J by 2 bases, with 11 bases left in between. The length of the CDR3 is 15 residues. From germline, CDR1 is LNHDA and CDR2 SQIVND (reference sequence).

About this clone: The sample contains more than one DNA sequence encoding this CDR3. This chain uses TRBV27 with TRBJ2-1, with a possible D match to TRBD2 (5 bases). CDR1 MNHEY and CDR2 SMNVEV come from the germline V gene (reference sequence). The CDR3 consists of 13 residues. V lost 0 bases and J lost 7, with 7 bases in between. As DNA, the CDR3 is TGTGCCAGCAGTTTATCACCGGGGAATGAGCAGTTCTTC. Translating gives CASSLSPGNEQFF.